The following is a T cell receptor (beta chain) sequence with its context. Which antigen it targets is not known. Per-base quality was not reported, and no clone a single base away is much larger than it. The data belong to a study of beta chain features in type 1 diabetes (dated by TCRdb to 2016 to 2019). About the full investigation: Mean age, gender distribution, total cell number and subset yield were not different between patients and healthy donors. A total of 100 million to 110 million sorted cells were examined across all samples, and a strong correlation was observed between cell number per subset and RNA yield. The study compared TCRB repertoires of sorted circulating CD4+ T cell subsets between recently diagnosed type 1 diabetes patients and matched healthy donors. Regulatory and stem cell-like memory subsets were isolated from only 8 patients and roughly 8 healthy donors, whereas naive and central memory subsets came from all 28 donors. Findings and caveats that apply to the study as a whole: Naive, central memory and regulatory TCRB repertoires appeared to be more similar among patients than among healthy donors. Sequencing cDNA rather than genomic DNA could over-represent highly expressing activated cells, although activation and CD3 levels did not differ between groups. Because small numbers of individuals were included in the HLA sub-analyses, any influence of HLA type on TCRB rearrangement was left unresolved. PCR may preferentially amplify shorter templates, but because patient and control samples were amplified and corrected together, any resulting skew would affect both groups equally. Fewer insertions and more nucleotide deletions at VDJ recombination sites were observed in patients with type 1 diabetes, implying thymic rearrangement abnormalities. Type 1 diabetes patients showed a moderate but significant shortening of TCRB CDR3 length in all four CD4+ subsets.

CDR1 is given as MNHNY and CDR2 as SVGAGI, both from the germline V gene (reference sequence). Trimmed from V: 6 bases; trimmed from J: 4 bases; junction bases lacking a gene match: 8. The CDR3 contains 15 residues, cysteine and phenylalanine counted. Here the CDR3 DNA is all that survives: 45 bases in frame from base 1. The entire isolated RNA was reverse transcribed using the High Capacity cDNA Reverse Transcription Kit, and thus expressed TCRB transcripts were sequenced. Deep immunoSEQ sequencing was applied to naive, central memory and regulatory T cell samples, giving an average of roughly 3.3 million total reads per sample. Sorted cells were lysed in RLT buffer, and RNA was extracted using DNase-treated RNeasy Micro or Mini kits according to cell number. Each cell subset was processed on its own to prevent cross-contamination, while patient and healthy donor samples were processed together. The immunoSEQ multiplex PCR was used to amplify TCRB sequences from cDNA, yielding 87-bp fragments that span the CDR3 region. Sequencing of the amplicons was performed on the Illumina HiSeq platform. In the original analysis: Synthetic template baselines were used to correct PCR bias computationally, reads within Hamming distance 2 were collapsed together, and singletons that could not be merged were discarded. Reads were aligned against IMGT so that V, D and J genes, CDR3 length and insertions or deletions at six rearrangement sites could be assigned. Within each subset, clonotype counts were normalized to sorted cell number, and only after that were true diversity and Gini coefficients computed with the tcR R package. The overlap coefficient, calculated on TCRB nucleotide sequences, was used to quantify repertoire sharing. Out-of-frame TCRB sequences from naive cells were analyzed as a proxy for the pre-selection repertoire. The table was pulled from immuneACCESS by TCRdb, which kept in-frame rearrangements only. Such tables lose some clones; where checked, under half of the loss comes from unresolved V genes, and the rest has no known cause. V and J calls and clone size come straight from that table; D and trimming were deduced from the DNA. The sample table holds about 900,000 clones, of which roughly 16% were seen once. The ten largest clones represent around 0.02% of the sample.

A single peripheral blood draw of about 116 mL on average was collected from each donor into heparinised tubes. A BD FACSAria II and a panel including CD45RO, CCR7, CD25, CD127, CD95 and CD27 were used to sort naive, central memory, regulatory and stem cell-like memory CD4+ T cells. A purity above 98% was achieved for all sorted populations. PBMCs were isolated right away by Lymphoprep density gradient centrifugation and were stained directly, without culture. So that batch effects would be minimized, each experiment stained and sorted samples in pairs, pairing one healthy donor with one patient. The TCR comes from a woman aged 18-29 years in good health. Sequencing used naive CD4+ T cells from blood. Interpreted using the paper, the cell subset or site label stands for: true naive CD4+ T cells. Rearrangement joined TRBV6-6 to TRBJ2-7; the junction holds 11 bases that match TRBD2. The CDR3 has the sequence CASSPLAGGPYEQYF. The nucleotides read TGTGCCAGCAGCCCTTTAGCGGGAGGGCCTTACGAGCAGTACTTC.